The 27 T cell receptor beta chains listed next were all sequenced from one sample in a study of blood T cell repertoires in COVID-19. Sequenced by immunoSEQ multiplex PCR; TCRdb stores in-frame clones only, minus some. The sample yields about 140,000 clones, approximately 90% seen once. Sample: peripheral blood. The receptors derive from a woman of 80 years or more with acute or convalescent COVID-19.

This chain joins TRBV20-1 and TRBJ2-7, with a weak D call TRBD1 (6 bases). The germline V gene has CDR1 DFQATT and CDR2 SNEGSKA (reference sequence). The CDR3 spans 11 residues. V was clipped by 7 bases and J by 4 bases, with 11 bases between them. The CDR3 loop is CSVGRGYEQYF. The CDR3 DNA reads TGCAGTGTTGGTAGGGGGTACGAGCAGTACTTC.

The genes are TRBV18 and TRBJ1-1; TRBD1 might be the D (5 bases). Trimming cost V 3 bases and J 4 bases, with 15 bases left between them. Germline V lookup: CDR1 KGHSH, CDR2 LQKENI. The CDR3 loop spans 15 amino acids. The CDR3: CASSPDRIDGTEAFF. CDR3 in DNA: TGTGCCAGCTCACCCGACAGAATAGACGGCACTGAAGCTTTCTTT.

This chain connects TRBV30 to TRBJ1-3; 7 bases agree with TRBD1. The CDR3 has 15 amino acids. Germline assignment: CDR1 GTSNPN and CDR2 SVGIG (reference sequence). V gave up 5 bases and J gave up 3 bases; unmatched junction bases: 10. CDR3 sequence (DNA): TGTGCCTGGGCATGGTCAGGGGGATTTGGAAACACCATATATTTT. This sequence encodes CAWAWSGGFGNTIYF. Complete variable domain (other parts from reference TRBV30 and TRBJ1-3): SQTIHQWPATLVQPVGSPLSLECTVEGTSNPNLYWYRQAAGRGLQLLFYSVGIGQISSEVPQNLSASRPQDRQFILSSKKLLLSDSGFYLCAWAWSGGFGNTIYFGEGSWLTVV.

In nucleotides, the CDR3 is TGTGCCAGCAGCCACCGAGGTGAGACCCAGTACTTC. Translation gives CASSHRGETQYF. The chain uses TRBV3-1 (or the pseudogene TRBV3-2) and TRBJ2-5; no firm D call. Trimming took off 3 bases at V and 5 bases at J, with 7 bases between the two ends. The CDR3 is 12 amino acids. The germline gives CDR1 LGHDT, CDR2 YNNKEL (reference sequence).

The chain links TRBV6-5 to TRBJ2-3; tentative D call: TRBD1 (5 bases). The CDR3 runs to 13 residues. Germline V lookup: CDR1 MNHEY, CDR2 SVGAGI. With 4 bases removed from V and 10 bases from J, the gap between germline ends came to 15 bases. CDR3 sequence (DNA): TGTGCCAGCAGTTCACAGACAGTCAGCCCGCAGTATTTT. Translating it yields CASSSQTVSPQYF.

CDR3 DNA sequence: TGTGCCAGCAGAAAACAGGGAGGGTATGGCTACACCTTC. Its protein product is CASRKQGGYGYTF. The chain employs TRBV6-6 and TRBJ1-2; D might be TRBD1 (6 bases). CDR3 length equals 13 residues. Germline-derived CDR1 and CDR2 are MNHNY and SVGAGI (reference sequence). V lost 6 bases, J lost 5 bases, and 13 bases lay in between.

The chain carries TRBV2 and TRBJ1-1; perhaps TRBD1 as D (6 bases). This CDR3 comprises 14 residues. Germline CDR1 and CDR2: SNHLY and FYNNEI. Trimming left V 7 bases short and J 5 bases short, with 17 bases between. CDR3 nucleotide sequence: TGTGCCAGCAACAAACAGGGTGGGGAGACTGAAGCTTTCTTT. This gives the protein CASNKQGGETEAFF.

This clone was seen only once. The CDR3 spells CASTERGQRQETQYF. DNA for the CDR3: TGTGCCAGTACAGAGAGAGGGCAGCGGCAAGAGACCCAGTACTTC. V and J are TRBV19 and TRBJ2-5; the D gene is possibly TRBD2 (5 bases). Looked up from germline, CDR1 is LNHDA and CDR2 is SQIVND (reference sequence). The CDR3 is made up of 15 amino acids. V dropped 7 bases and J dropped 2 bases, with 17 bases sitting between them.

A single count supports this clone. In nucleotides, the CDR3 is TGTGCCAGCAGCTTGGTAAGCGGGAATGATGGCTACACCTTC. As protein: CASSLVSGNDGYTF. The chain carries TRBV5-6 and TRBJ1-2; D not resolved. Germline V gene lookup returns CDR1 SGHDT and CDR2 YYEEEE. This CDR3 comprises 14 residues. V gave up 0 bases and J gave up 6 bases, with 12 bases separating them.

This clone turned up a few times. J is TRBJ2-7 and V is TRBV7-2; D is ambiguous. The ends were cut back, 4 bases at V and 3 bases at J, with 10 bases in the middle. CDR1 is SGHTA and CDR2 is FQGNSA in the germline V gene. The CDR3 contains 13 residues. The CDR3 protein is CASSYSSYYEQYF. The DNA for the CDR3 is TGTGCCAGCAGCTATTCGAGTTACTACGAGCAGTACTTC.

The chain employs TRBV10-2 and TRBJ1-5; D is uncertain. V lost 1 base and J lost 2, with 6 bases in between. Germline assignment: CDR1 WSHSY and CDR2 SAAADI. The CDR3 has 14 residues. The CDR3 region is CASSEWEGNQPQHF. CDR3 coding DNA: TGCGCCAGCAGTGAGTGGGAGGGCAATCAGCCCCAGCATTTT.

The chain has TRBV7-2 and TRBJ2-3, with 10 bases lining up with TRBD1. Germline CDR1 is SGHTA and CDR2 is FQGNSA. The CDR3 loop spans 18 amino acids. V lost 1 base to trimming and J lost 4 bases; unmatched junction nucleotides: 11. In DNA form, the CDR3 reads TGTGCCAGCAGCTTAGAGATCAGACAGGGGGCCTATGCAGATACGCAGTATTTT. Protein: CASSLEIRQGAYADTQYF.

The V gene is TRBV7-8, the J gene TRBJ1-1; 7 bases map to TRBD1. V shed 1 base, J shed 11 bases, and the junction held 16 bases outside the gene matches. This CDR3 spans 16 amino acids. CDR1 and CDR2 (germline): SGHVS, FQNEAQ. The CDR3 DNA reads TGTGCCAGCAGCTTAGGCCCGGGACAGACAACACTGGGGGCTTTCTTT. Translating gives CASSLGPGQTTLGAFF.

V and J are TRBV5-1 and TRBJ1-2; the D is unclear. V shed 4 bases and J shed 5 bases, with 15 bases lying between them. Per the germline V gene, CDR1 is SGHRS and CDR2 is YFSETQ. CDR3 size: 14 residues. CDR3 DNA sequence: TGCGCCAGCAGCCCCGGGTGGCGAGATTATGGCTACACCTTC. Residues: CASSPGWRDYGYTF.

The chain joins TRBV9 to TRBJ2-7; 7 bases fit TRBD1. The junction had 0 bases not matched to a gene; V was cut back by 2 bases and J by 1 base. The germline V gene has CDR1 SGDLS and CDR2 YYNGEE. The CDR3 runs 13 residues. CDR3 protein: CASSVGQSYEQYF. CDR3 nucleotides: TGTGCCAGCAGCGTGGGACAGTCCTACGAGCAGTACTTC. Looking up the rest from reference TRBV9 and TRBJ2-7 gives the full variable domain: DSGVTQTPKHLITATGQRVTLRCSPRSGDLSVYWYQQSLDQGLQFLIQYYNGEERAKGNILERFSAQQFPDLHSELNLSSLELGDSALYFCASSVGQSYEQYFGPGTRLTVT.

The CDR3 DNA follows: TGTGCCAGCAGCCGACAGGGAAATGAAAAACTGTTTTTT. It specifies CASSRQGNEKLFF. V gene TRBV3-1 (or the pseudogene TRBV3-2) combines with J gene TRBJ1-4, with TRBD1 matching 7 bases. Looked up from germline, CDR1 is LGHDT and CDR2 is YNNKEL (reference sequence). This CDR3 has 13 amino acids. The V gene end was trimmed by 4 bases and the J gene end by 5 bases; junction bases not matched to a gene: 1.

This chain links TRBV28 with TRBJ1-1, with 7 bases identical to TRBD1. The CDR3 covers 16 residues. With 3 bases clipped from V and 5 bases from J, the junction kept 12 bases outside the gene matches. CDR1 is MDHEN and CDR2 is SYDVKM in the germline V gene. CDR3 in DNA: TGTGCCAGCAGTTTTAGCCCGGGGGCAGGGGGAACTGAAGCTTTCTTT. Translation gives CASSFSPGAGGTEAFF.

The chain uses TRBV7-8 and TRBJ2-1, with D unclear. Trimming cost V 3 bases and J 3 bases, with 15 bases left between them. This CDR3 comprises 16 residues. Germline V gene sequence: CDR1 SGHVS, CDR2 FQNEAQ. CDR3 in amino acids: CASSFDRVLGYNEQFF. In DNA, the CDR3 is TGTGCCAGCAGCTTTGACCGGGTACTGGGCTACAATGAGCAGTTCTTC.

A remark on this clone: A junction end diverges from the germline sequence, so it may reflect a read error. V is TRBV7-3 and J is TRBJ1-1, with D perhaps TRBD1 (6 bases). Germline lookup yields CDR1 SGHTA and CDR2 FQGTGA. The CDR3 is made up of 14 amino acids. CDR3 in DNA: TGTGCCAGCAGGTTAAACAGGGAGGGTCCTGAAGCTTTCTTT. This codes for CASRLNREGPEAFF.

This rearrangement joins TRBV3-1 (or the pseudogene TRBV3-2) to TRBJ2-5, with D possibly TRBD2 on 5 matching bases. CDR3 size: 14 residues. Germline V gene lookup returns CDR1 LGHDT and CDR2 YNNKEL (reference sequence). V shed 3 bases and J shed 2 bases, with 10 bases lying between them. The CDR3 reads CASSHRGGQETQYF. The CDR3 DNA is TGTGCCAGCAGCCATCGGGGTGGGCAAGAGACCCAGTACTTC.

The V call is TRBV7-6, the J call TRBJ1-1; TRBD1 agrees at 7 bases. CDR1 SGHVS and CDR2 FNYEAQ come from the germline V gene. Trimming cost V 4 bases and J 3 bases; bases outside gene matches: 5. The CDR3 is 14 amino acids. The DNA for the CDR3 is TGTGCCAGCAGCTCCACAGGGGTGTACACTGAAGCTTTCTTT. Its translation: CASSSTGVYTEAFF.

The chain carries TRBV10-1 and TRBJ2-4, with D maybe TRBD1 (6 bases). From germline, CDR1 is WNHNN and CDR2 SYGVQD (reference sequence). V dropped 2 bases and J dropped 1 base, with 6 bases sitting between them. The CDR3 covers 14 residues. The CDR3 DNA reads TGCGCCAGCAGTGAGACAGGGGCCAAAAACATTCAGTACTTC. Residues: CASSETGAKNIQYF.

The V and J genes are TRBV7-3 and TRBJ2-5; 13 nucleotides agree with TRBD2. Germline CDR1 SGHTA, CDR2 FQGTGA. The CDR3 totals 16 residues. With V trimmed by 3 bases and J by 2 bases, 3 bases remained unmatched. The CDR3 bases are TGTGCCAGCAGCTTGGGACTAGCGGGATCACAAGAGACCCAGTACTTC. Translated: CASSLGLAGSQETQYF.

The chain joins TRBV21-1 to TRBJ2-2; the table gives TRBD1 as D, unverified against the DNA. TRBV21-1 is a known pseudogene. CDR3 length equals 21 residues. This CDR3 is CASSKRWWVAGEASNTGELFF. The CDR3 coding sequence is TGTGCCAGCAGCAAAAGGTGGTGGGTGGCAGGGGAAGCCTCGAACACCGGGGAGCTGTTTTTT.

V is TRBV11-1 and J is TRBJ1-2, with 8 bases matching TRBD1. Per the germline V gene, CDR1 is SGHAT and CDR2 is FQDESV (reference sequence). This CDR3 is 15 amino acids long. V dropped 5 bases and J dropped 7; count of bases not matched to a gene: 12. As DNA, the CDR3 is TGTGCCAGCAGCCAACGCCTGACAGGGGCGGGTGGCTACACCTTC. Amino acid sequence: CASSQRLTGAGGYTF.

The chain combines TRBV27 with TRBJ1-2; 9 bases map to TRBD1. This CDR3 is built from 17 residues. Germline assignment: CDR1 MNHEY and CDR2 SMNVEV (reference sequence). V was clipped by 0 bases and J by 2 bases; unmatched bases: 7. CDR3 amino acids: CASSLSPRQGGNYGYTF. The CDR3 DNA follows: TGTGCCAGCAGTTTATCGCCCCGACAGGGGGGCAACTATGGCTACACCTTC.

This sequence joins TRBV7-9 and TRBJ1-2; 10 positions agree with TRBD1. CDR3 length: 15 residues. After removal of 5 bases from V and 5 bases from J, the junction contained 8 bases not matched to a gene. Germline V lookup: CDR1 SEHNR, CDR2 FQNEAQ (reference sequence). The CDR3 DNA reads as TGTGCCAGCAGCAGTGCGGACAGGGGGTCTTATGGCTACACCTTC. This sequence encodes CASSSADRGSYGYTF.